This section outlines one T cell receptor (beta chain) sequence together with its context. Clones were sequenced by immunoSEQ multiplex PCR, and TCRdb holds only the in-frame ones, with some missing. The repertoire includes 200,000 to 250,000 clones, roughly 85% of them detected once, and 4.5% to 6% sits in the top ten. CDR1 is SGHDT and CDR2 is YYEEEE in the germline V gene. Trimming shortened V by 1 base and J by 3 bases, and 14 bases separated the two germline ends. This CDR3 region has 15 residues. Seattle participants joined during active infection and were tracked over time. The sample originates from a study of blood T cell repertoires in COVID-19. Looking at the study overall: The United States, Italy and Spain provided the acute and convalescent COVID-19 samples.

The clonotype comes from a man aged 50-59 years with COVID-19, enrolled during active disease. Sequencing input: peripheral blood. The chain combines TRBV5-6 with TRBJ2-7, with D uncertain. The CDR3 protein is CASSLKNGPYYEQYF. The DNA of the CDR3 is TGTGCCAGCAGCTTGAAGAATGGGCCTTACTACGAGCAGTACTTC.